This T cell receptor (beta chain) came from a study of molecular identifiers for immune sequencing clone quantification. The sample holds many counts of this clonotype. The CDR3 runs 15 residues. Losses at the gene ends were 1 base for V and 3 bases for J; bases not matched to a gene: 1. Germline values: CDR1 SGHDN, CDR2 FVKESK. Each CDR3 protein is one row after TCRdb ran MiXCR on the PCR reads. The sample lists some 96,000 distinct CDR3 sequences, more than 20% seen once, with more than 0.8% in the top ten. Sequenced input: naive CD8+ T cells from blood, with Jurkat cell RNA spiked in. Noted subset: FACS-sorted CD8+CD4-CCR7+CD45RA+ naive T cells. The receptor was derived from a human donor in good health. Some libraries in this study had Jurkat cell RNA spiked in. V and J are TRBV14 and TRBJ2-1; TRBD1 agrees at 9 bases. This CDR3 is CASSQVTGGYNEQFF. The CDR3 DNA follows: TGTGCCAGCAGCCAAGTGACAGGGGGCTACAATGAGCAGTTCTTC.